This TCR beta chain originates from a study of identical twins. General study findings and limits: Out-of-frame sharing of TCR alpha in monozygotic twins was underestimated by models.

A universal primer site was incorporated via template switching, and the cDNA contained unique molecular identifiers. TCRdb re-called the 5' RACE reads through MiXCR, storing one row per CDR3 protein. The sample lists roughly 480,000 distinct CDR3 sequences, about 24% occurring once. This clonotype has only a few counts. Its antigen is unknown. In germline, CDR1 is SGHRS, CDR2 YFSETQ. Trimming removed 4 bases at V and 1 base at J, with 15 bases between. This CDR3 has 15 residues. These data also formed part of another study, on T cells expressing NK-cell markers. As reported in that work: Obtained from sorted CD3+CD56+NKG2C+, CD3+CD56+NKG2C- and CD3+CD56-NKG2C+ T cells were the TCR beta repertoires. Also leading the CD3+CD56-NKG2C+ fraction in a few donors were these clonotypes.

Source material: CD4+ T cells sorted from blood. This chain links TRBV5-1 with TRBJ2-7, with D perhaps TRBD2 (6 bases). The receptor was isolated from a woman between 18 and 30 years old in good health. DNA of the CDR3: TGCGCCAGCAGCAAGGAGGGACCCCGATCCTACGAGCAGTACTTC. It is translated as CASSKEGPRSYEQYF.